Listed below are T cell receptor beta chains from one sample, sequenced in a study of post-analysis software for immune sequencing data. TCRdb re-called the PCR reads with MiXCR, one entry per CDR3 protein. The sample carries hundreds of thousands of distinct CDR3 sequences, 25% to 30% recorded once. The sequenced sample consisted of blood. These receptors all come from a girl aged 10-17 years with multiple sclerosis. Both conserved end residues are part of each CDR3. The order of the fields is J gene, D gene, V gene, clone size, CDR3 protein, CDR3 DNA. The D gene is left open where the match is weak. Size is stated for part of the rows, as once, few or many counts, or as a class when the clone is expanded.

J: TRBJ1-6; D: .; V: TRBV7-2; size: .; CDR3: CASSLPRGGVGMNSPLHF; DNA: TGTGCCAGCAGCTTACCCCGGGGAGGGGTTGGTATGAATTCACCCCTCCACTTT
J: TRBJ2-1; D: TRBD2; V: TRBV20-1; size: few; CDR3: CSAIRLAGGGEQFF; DNA: TGCAGTGCTATCCGACTAGCGGGCGGCGGAGAGCAGTTCTTC
J: TRBJ1-1; D: .; V: TRBV18; size: .; CDR3: CASSPVGPNTEAFF; DNA: TGTGCCAGCTCACCAGTAGGACCGAACACTGAAGCTTTCTTT
J: TRBJ2-7; D: .; V: TRBV28; size: .; CDR3: CASREGSGVASYEQYF; DNA: TGTGCCAGCAGGGAAGGATCCGGGGTAGCCTCCTACGAGCAGTACTTC
J: TRBJ2-3; D: .; V: TRBV5-6; size: few; CDR3: CASSFPGPGTDTQYF; DNA: TGTGCCAGCAGCTTCCCCGGTCCGGGCACAGATACGCAGTATTTT
J: TRBJ2-5; D: TRBD2; V: TRBV12-5; size: .; CDR3: CASGPRPGLAGGPLETQYF; DNA: TGTGCTAGTGGTCCTCGGCCGGGACTAGCGGGAGGGCCCTTAGAGACCCAGTACTTC
J: TRBJ2-7; D: .; V: TRBV4-3; size: .; CDR3: CASSLDGSADEQYF; DNA: TGCGCCAGCAGCCTAGACGGGAGCGCCGACGAGCAGTACTTC
J: TRBJ2-5; D: .; V: TRBV10-3; size: .; CDR3: CAISEPRGGRETQYF; DNA: TGTGCCATCAGTGAGCCAAGAGGGGGGCGGGAGACCCAGTACTTC
J: TRBJ2-1; D: .; V: TRBV10-3; size: many; CDR3: CAISESWAGEQFF; DNA: TGTGCCATCAGTGAGTCATGGGCGGGGGAGCAGTTCTTC
J: TRBJ1-2; D: .; V: TRBV5-1; size: few; CDR3: CASSSDSGGYGYTF; DNA: TGCGCCAGCAGCTCGGACAGTGGCGGGTATGGCTACACCTTC
J: TRBJ2-7; D: TRBD1; V: TRBV20-1; size: .; CDR3: CSARRVRQGANYEQYF; DNA: TGCAGTGCTAGAAGAGTTAGACAGGGGGCTAACTACGAGCAGTACTTC
J: TRBJ1-1; D: .; V: TRBV4-1; size: .; CDR3: CASSQDRQGMNTEAFF; DNA: TGCGCCAGCAGCCAAGATCGCCAGGGTATGAACACTGAAGCTTTCTTT
J: TRBJ1-4; D: .; V: TRBV18; size: .; CDR3: CASSPTPREATDEKLFF; DNA: TGTGCCAGCTCACCCACGCCAAGAGAAGCAACTGATGAAAAACTGTTTTTT
J: TRBJ2-7; D: .; V: TRBV28; size: .; CDR3: CASSSPSGSEQYF; DNA: TGTGCCAGCAGCTCACCATCAGGGAGCGAGCAGTACTTC
J: TRBJ2-7; D: TRBD1; V: TRBV28; size: once; CDR3: CASSRQGLRYERYF; DNA: TGTGCCAGCAGTCGACAGGGATTAAGGTACGAGCGGTACTTC
J: TRBJ2-5; D: .; V: TRBV20-1; size: .; CDR3: CSAREPTLSRTQYF; DNA: TGCAGTGCCCGGGAGCCTACCCTCAGTAGGACCCAGTACTTC
J: TRBJ1-5; D: .; V: TRBV2; size: .; CDR3: CASLPGVSNQPQHF; DNA: TGTGCCAGCCTTCCGGGGGTTAGCAATCAGCCCCAGCATTTT
J: TRBJ2-3; D: .; V: TRBV5-1; size: .; CDR3: CASKWAAMRDTQYF; DNA: TGCGCCAGTAAGTGGGCCGCAATGAGAGACACGCAGTATTTT
J: TRBJ1-2; D: TRBD1; V: TRBV5-5; size: few; CDR3: CASSSSGTGGAWYGYTF; DNA: TGTGCCAGCAGCTCATCCGGGACAGGGGGCGCCTGGTATGGCTACACCTTC
J: TRBJ1-6; D: TRBD1; V: TRBV5-1; size: .; CDR3: CASSLWQGAPNSPLHF; DNA: TGCGCCAGCAGCTTGTGGCAGGGGGCTCCGAATTCACCCCTCCACTTT
J: TRBJ1-1; D: TRBD1; V: TRBV28; size: few; CDR3: CASRPPTGQVDTEAFF; DNA: TGTGCCAGCAGACCCCCTACTGGACAGGTAGACACTGAAGCTTTCTTT
J: TRBJ2-7; D: .; V: TRBV20-1; size: few; CDR3: CSANILVSAEQYF; DNA: TGCAGTGCTAACATCCTAGTATCCGCCGAGCAGTACTTC
J: TRBJ2-5; D: .; V: TRBV7-2; size: .; CDR3: CASSLVGGRLEETQYF; DNA: TGTGCCAGCAGCTTAGTAGGGGGGCGCCTCGAAGAGACCCAGTACTTC
J: TRBJ2-1; D: .; V: TRBV4-1; size: .; CDR3: CASSQEELPPNEQFF; DNA: TGCGCCAGCAGCCAAGAGGAGCTCCCCCCCAATGAGCAGTTCTTC
J: TRBJ2-5; D: .; V: TRBV19; size: few; CDR3: CASSPTFGGEQYF; DNA: TGTGCCAGTAGTCCAACCTTCGGTGGTGAGCAGTACTTC
J: TRBJ1-2; D: .; V: TRBV7-9; size: .; CDR3: CATLSGRDGADYGYTF; DNA: TGTGCCACCCTGAGTGGCCGTGACGGGGCTGACTATGGCTACACCTTC
J: TRBJ2-1; D: .; V: TRBV6-1; size: .; CDR3: CASSPAVYSYNEQFF; DNA: TGTGCCAGCAGCCCGGCCGTCTACTCCTACAATGAGCAGTTCTTC
J: TRBJ1-5; D: .; V: TRBV12-3/TRBV12-4; size: .; CDR3: CASSLAEQGNQPQHF; DNA: TGTGCCAGCAGTTTAGCTGAGCAGGGGAATCAGCCCCAGCATTTT
J: TRBJ1-4; D: TRBD1; V: TRBV2; size: .; CDR3: CASSEDRFTEKLFF; DNA: TGTGCCAGCAGTGAGGACAGGTTCACCGAAAAACTGTTTTTT
J: TRBJ2-3; D: TRBD2; V: TRBV5-1; size: .; CDR3: CASSYSGLAGTDTQYF; DNA: TGCGCCAGCAGCTATTCGGGACTAGCGGGCACAGATACGCAGTATTTT
J: TRBJ2-3; D: TRBD2; V: TRBV20-1; size: few; CDR3: CSALRLAGGPELFSTDTQYF; DNA: TGCAGTGCTCTCAGGCTAGCGGGAGGCCCCGAACTCTTTAGCACAGATACGCAGTATTTT
J: TRBJ2-7; D: .; V: TRBV7-9; size: .; CDR3: CASSLQGGVYEQYF; DNA: TGTGCCAGCAGTCTACAGGGGGGGGTCTACGAGCAGTACTTC
J: TRBJ2-3; D: TRBD2; V: TRBV20-1; size: few; CDR3: CSARLAGGTKDTQYF; DNA: TGCAGTGCTAGACTAGCGGGGGGAACTAAGGATACGCAGTATTTT
J: TRBJ2-1; D: TRBD2; V: TRBV20-1; size: .; CDR3: CSAGTLGLRYSEQFF; DNA: TGCAGTGCTGGGACTTTGGGACTACGCTACAGTGAGCAGTTCTTC
J: TRBJ2-3; D: TRBD2; V: TRBV5-1; size: .; CDR3: CASSGGQRGIDTQYF; DNA: TGCGCCAGCAGTGGTGGGCAGCGGGGTATAGATACGCAGTATTTT
J: TRBJ2-7; D: TRBD2; V: TRBV7-7; size: few; CDR3: CASSEGLARGEQYF; DNA: TGTGCCAGCAGCGAGGGACTAGCAAGGGGAGAGCAGTACTTC
J: TRBJ2-2; D: .; V: TRBV12-3/TRBV12-4; size: .; CDR3: CASSFSSVGVNTGELFF; DNA: TGTGCCAGCAGTTTTTCTTCGGTTGGGGTGAACACCGGGGAGCTGTTTTTT
J: TRBJ2-7; D: .; V: TRBV6-5; size: .; CDR3: CASGEYPYEQYF; DNA: TGTGCCAGCGGCGAGTACCCTTACGAGCAGTACTTC
J: TRBJ2-4; D: TRBD1; V: TRBV4-3; size: .; CDR3: CASSQDVAGGAPKNIQYF; DNA: TGCGCCAGCAGCCAAGACGTGGCAGGGGGCGCCCCAAAAAACATTCAGTACTTC
J: TRBJ1-4; D: TRBD1; V: TRBV12-3/TRBV12-4; size: .; CDR3: CASSPRTGVSNEKLFF; DNA: TGTGCCAGCAGCCCAAGGACAGGGGTCTCTAATGAAAAACTGTTTTTT
J: TRBJ1-1; D: .; V: TRBV9; size: .; CDR3: CASSPTPGNEAFF; DNA: TGTGCCAGCAGCCCCACTCCGGGTAACGAAGCTTTCTTT
J: TRBJ2-3; D: .; V: TRBV24-1; size: .; CDR3: CATSDSHTDTQYF; DNA: TGTGCCACCAGTGATTCCCACACAGATACGCAGTATTTT
J: TRBJ1-2; D: TRBD1; V: TRBV6-6; size: .; CDR3: CASSYRGRGRGGYTF; DNA: TGTGCCAGCAGTTACAGGGGCAGGGGGCGCGGGGGCTACACCTTC
J: TRBJ1-1; D: .; V: TRBV20-1; size: .; CDR3: CSARKAGTEAFF; DNA: TGCAGTGCTAGAAAGGCAGGGACTGAAGCTTTCTTT
J: TRBJ2-5; D: TRBD2; V: TRBV6-6; size: few; CDR3: CAMIAGQETQYF; DNA: TGTGCCATGATAGCGGGTCAAGAGACCCAGTACTTC
J: TRBJ2-7; D: .; V: TRBV7-9; size: few; CDR3: CASSPTDRPIPISGEQYF; DNA: TGTGCCAGCAGCCCGACCGACAGGCCAATCCCCATATCGGGCGAGCAGTACTTC
J: TRBJ1-1; D: TRBD1; V: TRBV9; size: .; CDR3: CASSARTGPNTEAFF; DNA: TGTGCCAGCAGCGCGCGGACAGGGCCGAACACTGAAGCTTTCTTT
J: TRBJ2-1; D: TRBD2; V: TRBV20-1; size: .; CDR3: CSARVRRGGNNEQFF; DNA: TGCAGTGCTAGAGTAAGGCGGGGGGGAAACAATGAGCAGTTCTTC
J: TRBJ2-1; D: .; V: TRBV4-3; size: few; CDR3: CASSPTLGRSYNEQFF; DNA: TGCGCCAGCAGCCCTACCTTGGGGAGGTCCTACAATGAGCAGTTCTTC
J: TRBJ1-5; D: .; V: TRBV4-1; size: .; CDR3: CASSQALGGINQPQHF; DNA: TGCGCCAGCAGCCAAGCGCTCGGGGGGATAAATCAGCCCCAGCATTTT
J: TRBJ2-3; D: TRBD2; V: TRBV7-2; size: many; CDR3: CASSLLAGLTDTQYF; DNA: TGTGCCAGCAGCTTACTAGCGGGCCTCACAGATACGCAGTATTTT
J: TRBJ2-7; D: .; V: TRBV20-1; size: .; CDR3: CSALLRGRPPYEQYF; DNA: TGCAGTGCTCTGTTACGTGGAAGGCCCCCCTACGAGCAGTACTTC
J: TRBJ2-5; D: .; V: TRBV9; size: .; CDR3: CAGSVVGGEQYF; DNA: TGTGCCGGCAGCGTAGTTGGAGGTGAGCAGTACTTC
J: TRBJ2-1; D: .; V: TRBV6-2/TRBV6-3; size: .; CDR3: CASSYGQGSHNEQFF; DNA: TGTGCCAGCAGTTACGGGCAGGGGTCCCACAATGAGCAGTTCTTC
J: TRBJ2-6; D: TRBD2; V: TRBV5-6; size: .; CDR3: CASSSVREAGPGANVLTF; DNA: TGTGCCAGCAGCTCTGTTCGGGAGGCTGGGCCTGGGGCCAACGTCCTGACTTTC
J: TRBJ2-3; D: TRBD2; V: TRBV7-2; size: few; CDR3: CASSPVAGLTDTQYF; DNA: TGTGCCAGCAGCCCTGTAGCGGGGCTCACAGATACGCAGTATTTT
J: TRBJ2-3; D: TRBD2; V: TRBV6-5; size: .; CDR3: CASSYSGNTADTQYF; DNA: TGTGCCAGCAGTTATAGCGGGAACACTGCGGATACGCAGTATTTT
J: TRBJ1-1; D: .; V: TRBV20-1; size: .; CDR3: CSATSPVNTEAFF; DNA: TGCAGTGCCACCAGCCCAGTGAACACTGAAGCTTTCTTT
J: TRBJ2-1; D: .; V: TRBV13; size: few; CDR3: CASRLAGLPQFF; DNA: TGTGCCAGCCGACTGGCGGGACTGCCCCAGTTCTTC
J: TRBJ2-1; D: .; V: TRBV20-1; size: few; CDR3: CSAPGRTYNNEQFF; DNA: TGCAGTGCTCCGGGACGGACTTATAACAATGAGCAGTTCTTC